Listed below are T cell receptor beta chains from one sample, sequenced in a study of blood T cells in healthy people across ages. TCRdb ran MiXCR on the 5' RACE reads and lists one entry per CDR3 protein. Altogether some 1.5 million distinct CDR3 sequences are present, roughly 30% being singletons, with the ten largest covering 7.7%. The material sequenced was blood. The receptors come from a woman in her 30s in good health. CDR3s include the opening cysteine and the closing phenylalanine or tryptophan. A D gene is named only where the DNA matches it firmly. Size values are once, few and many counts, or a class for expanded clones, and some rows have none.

DNA: TGTGCCAGCAGTTACTCCGGACAGGGAGACGAGCGGTACTTC; CDR3: CASSYSGQGDERYF; V: TRBV6-2/TRBV6-3; D: TRBD1; size: .; J: TRBJ2-4
DNA: TGTGCCAGCAGGCGACAGGGGGCCATAAACACTGAAGCTTTCTTT; CDR3: CASRRQGAINTEAFF; V: TRBV12-3/TRBV12-4; D: TRBD1; size: few; J: TRBJ1-1
DNA: TGTGCCAGCAACTCACCGACAGGTCCTAACTATGGCTACACCTTC; CDR3: CASNSPTGPNYGYTF; V: TRBV11-2; D: .; size: .; J: TRBJ1-2
DNA: TGCAGTGCCAAAGGGTGGGGGGGCAACACTGAAGCTTTCTTT; CDR3: CSAKGWGGNTEAFF; V: TRBV20-1; D: .; size: once; J: TRBJ1-1
DNA: TGCGCCAGCAGTGAGCAGGGACAGGGAAAGAGGGGCTACACCTTC; CDR3: CASSEQGQGKRGYTF; V: TRBV10-2; D: TRBD1; size: .; J: TRBJ1-2
DNA: TGTGCCAGCAGCTTGGAGACGCGGGCGTGGGGACCAGATACGCAGTATTTT; CDR3: CASSLETRAWGPDTQYF; V: TRBV5-5; D: .; size: .; J: TRBJ2-3
DNA: TGCGCCAGCAGCTACTCCCCGACAGGAGGCCGAGTCGGCAATGAGCAGTTCTTC; CDR3: CASSYSPTGGRVGNEQFF; V: TRBV5-1; D: .; size: .; J: TRBJ2-1
DNA: TGTGCCAGCACGGGCGGGAGGACCCTCTACGAGCAGTACTTC; CDR3: CASTGGRTLYEQYF; V: TRBV6-2/TRBV6-3; D: TRBD2; size: .; J: TRBJ2-7
DNA: TGTGCCACCAGTGATCCCACCGGGACTAGCTATGAGCAGTTCTTC; CDR3: CATSDPTGTSYEQFF; V: TRBV24-1; D: TRBD2; size: .; J: TRBJ2-1
DNA: TGTGCCATCACCGGAGGTTCCGCGGGTGGCTACACCTTC; CDR3: CAITGGSAGGYTF; V: TRBV10-3; D: .; size: .; J: TRBJ1-2
DNA: TGTGCCCGCGATCCGGAGGACGATGAAAAACTGTTTTTT; CDR3: CARDPEDDEKLFF; V: TRBV27; D: .; size: .; J: TRBJ1-4
DNA: TGCGCCAGCAGCCAAGTCTACGGGGGAACTACAACTAGACCCTATGGCTACACCTTC; CDR3: CASSQVYGGTTTRPYGYTF; V: TRBV4-1; D: .; size: many; J: TRBJ1-2
DNA: TGCAGTGCTAGAGATAAAGGAAGGGAAGTAGGGGAGACCCAGTTCTTC; CDR3: CSARDKGREVGETQFF; V: TRBV20-1; D: .; size: .; J: TRBJ2-1
DNA: TGCAGTGCTAGTTACAGGGGGGACAATGAGCAGTTCTTC; CDR3: CSASYRGDNEQFF; V: TRBV20-1; D: TRBD1; size: few; J: TRBJ2-1
DNA: TGCGCCAGCAGCTTGACCCCGGACAGGACGACGTCTGCTTTCTTT; CDR3: CASSLTPDRTTSAFF; V: TRBV5-1; D: TRBD1; size: few; J: TRBJ1-1
DNA: TGTGCCACCGGGAGGGCCGAAATGAACAATGAGCAGTTCTTC; CDR3: CATGRAEMNNEQFF; V: TRBV12-3/TRBV12-4; D: TRBD2; size: many; J: TRBJ2-1
DNA: TGTGCCAGCTCACCAGTGGAGCCTACCGAGACCCAGTACTTC; CDR3: CASSPVEPTETQYF; V: TRBV18; D: .; size: .; J: TRBJ2-5
DNA: TGTACCACCAGTGATAGAACCGGGACTAGCGCAAATGAGCAGTTCTTC; CDR3: CTTSDRTGTSANEQFF; V: TRBV24-1; D: TRBD2; size: .; J: TRBJ2-1
DNA: TGTGCCATCAGAATGGCGGGGGAGACCCAGTACTTC; CDR3: CAIRMAGETQYF; V: TRBV10-3; D: .; size: few; J: TRBJ2-5
DNA: TGCAGCGTCAAAAGGGGTTTCGAGAACACTGAAGCTTTCTTT; CDR3: CSVKRGFENTEAFF; V: TRBV29-1; D: .; size: .; J: TRBJ1-1
DNA: TGCAGTGCTAGGGCGCGAACCCCCTACGAGCAGTACTTC; CDR3: CSARARTPYEQYF; V: TRBV20-1; D: .; size: .; J: TRBJ2-7
DNA: TGTGCCAGCAGCGCCTCTTCGGGGTCGTACGAGCAGTACTTC; CDR3: CASSASSGSYEQYF; V: TRBV9; D: .; size: many; J: TRBJ2-7
DNA: TGTGCCATCAGTGGGGGGCCCCGGGGTTCTCAAGAGACCCAGTACTTC; CDR3: CAISGGPRGSQETQYF; V: TRBV10-3; D: .; size: many; J: TRBJ2-5
DNA: TGTGCCAGCAACCTCCGGGGAGCGGGGCAAGAGACCCAGTACTTC; CDR3: CASNLRGAGQETQYF; V: TRBV11-2; D: TRBD2; size: .; J: TRBJ2-5
DNA: TGTGCCAGCAGTTGCCGGCGGGGGGATGGCAATGAGCAGTTCTTC; CDR3: CASSCRRGDGNEQFF; V: TRBV6-2/TRBV6-3; D: TRBD2; size: .; J: TRBJ2-1
DNA: TGTGCCAGCAGCCTTCATACTCCGGGCGGGTCAACAGATACGCAGTATTTT; CDR3: CASSLHTPGGSTDTQYF; V: TRBV3-1; D: .; size: .; J: TRBJ2-3
DNA: TGCAGCGTTGTTTTGTCCCTGGAGCGGAGCACAGATACGCAGTATTTT; CDR3: CSVVLSLERSTDTQYF; V: TRBV29-1; D: .; size: many; J: TRBJ2-3
DNA: TGTGCCAGCAGCCCAGCTAGCGGGGGGGCCTCAAACATTCAGTACTTC; CDR3: CASSPASGGASNIQYF; V: TRBV7-2; D: TRBD2; size: .; J: TRBJ2-4
DNA: TGTGCCAGCAGAGCTAGGACCGGGGACACTGAAGCTTTCTTT; CDR3: CASRARTGDTEAFF; V: TRBV2; D: .; size: few; J: TRBJ1-1
DNA: TGTGCCAGCAGTTCGAAACTTGACACAGATACGCAGTATTTT; CDR3: CASSSKLDTDTQYF; V: TRBV7-3; D: .; size: .; J: TRBJ2-3
DNA: TGTGCCAGCAGGGAAGCGGACACTGAAGCTTTCTTT; CDR3: CASREADTEAFF; V: TRBV5-5; D: .; size: few; J: TRBJ1-1
DNA: TGTGCCAGCAGGACGGATGGGAGGAGCACTGAAGCTTTCTTT; CDR3: CASRTDGRSTEAFF; V: TRBV2; D: .; size: .; J: TRBJ1-1
DNA: TGTGCCAGCAGTTACTCGAGTAACCAAGAGACCCAGTACTTC; CDR3: CASSYSSNQETQYF; V: TRBV6-6; D: .; size: .; J: TRBJ2-5
DNA: TGTGCCAGCAGCTGGACGGACTCCAATCAGCCCCAGCATTTT; CDR3: CASSWTDSNQPQHF; V: TRBV7-2; D: .; size: many; J: TRBJ1-5
DNA: TGTGCCAGCAGTAACCATCAGGTGTTAGCCAAAAACATTCAGTACTTC; CDR3: CASSNHQVLAKNIQYF; V: TRBV2; D: .; size: .; J: TRBJ2-4
DNA: TGTGCCAGCAGTGAACGGGACGGGTACAATGAACAGTTCTTC; CDR3: CASSERDGYNEQFF; V: TRBV2; D: .; size: few; J: TRBJ2-1
DNA: TGTGCCAGCAGTCCTACTGTGGCAGGTCCCCAGCCCCAGCATTTT; CDR3: CASSPTVAGPQPQHF; V: TRBV27; D: .; size: .; J: TRBJ1-5
DNA: TGTGCCAGCAGCCAGACAGGGGGCGGTTACGAGCAGTACTTC; CDR3: CASSQTGGGYEQYF; V: TRBV3-1; D: TRBD1; size: many; J: TRBJ2-7
DNA: TGTGCCAGCAGTGAACCGCTAGGCTTAAATGAGCAGTTCTTC; CDR3: CASSEPLGLNEQFF; V: TRBV2; D: .; size: .; J: TRBJ2-1
DNA: TGTGCTAGTGGTCCGGGCCCCATTGACGAGCAGTACTTC; CDR3: CASGPGPIDEQYF; V: TRBV12-5; D: .; size: few; J: TRBJ2-7
DNA: TGTGCCAGCAGCCTCGGGGCGGAGGACTATGGCTACACCTTC; CDR3: CASSLGAEDYGYTF; V: TRBV12-3/TRBV12-4; D: .; size: few; J: TRBJ1-2
DNA: TGTGCCAGCAGCGCCACCGGGACCCCTCGGACTAATGAGCAGTTCTTC; CDR3: CASSATGTPRTNEQFF; V: TRBV2; D: .; size: .; J: TRBJ2-1
DNA: TGTGCCAGCAGCCCACCCCAACAGGGGAACTACGAGCAGTACTTC; CDR3: CASSPPQQGNYEQYF; V: TRBV7-2; D: TRBD1; size: many; J: TRBJ2-7